The 25 T cell receptor beta chains presented below share a single source sample, sequenced in a study of shared clonotypes between healthy human individuals. The assay was immunoSEQ multiplex PCR, and TCRdb's table has in-frame clones only and misses some. This table has approximately 1.1 million clones, approximately 80% appearing once. Sequencing was carried out using memory CD4+ T cells from PBMCs. Subset specified: CD45RA-negative fraction. These receptors were taken from a man aged 18-30 years in good health. Some clones in this sample may be carry-over from other donors' samples.

The chain combines TRBV11-2 with TRBJ2-1, with a tentative D call TRBD1 (6 bases). Germline lookup yields CDR1 SGHAT and CDR2 FQNNGV. Trimming stripped 0 bases from V and 9 bases from J, with 15 bases between. This CDR3 has 15 amino acids. The CDR3 DNA follows: TGTGCCAGCAGCTTAGAATTGGGACACCTATCTGAGCAGTTCTTC. Encoded protein: CASSLELGHLSEQFF. The variable domain in full, with the rest retrieved from reference TRBV11-2 and TRBJ2-1, is EAGVAQSPRYKIIEKRQSVAFWCNPISGHATLYWYQQILGQGPKLLIQFQNNGVVDDSQLPKDRFSAERLKGVDSTLKIQPAKLEDSAVYLCASSLELGHLSEQFFGPGTRLTVL.

Points on this clone: Other DNA sequences in this specimen translate into the identical CDR3. The chain uses TRBV7-3 and TRBJ2-5; D is undetermined. The CDR3 is 13 amino acids. Germline V CDR1 and CDR2: SGHTA, FQGTGA. V lost 5 bases to trimming and J lost 1 base, with 8 bases between them. CDR3 residues: CASSAQAQETQYF. The CDR3 DNA sequence: TGTGCCAGCAGCGCTCAGGCCCAAGAGACCCAGTACTTC.

This clone appeared a single time. The V gene is TRBV6-5, the J gene TRBJ1-3; the D is unclear. V was shortened by 0 bases and J by 0 bases, with 9 bases between the two germline ends. The CDR3 length is 16 residues. Germline V gene sequence: CDR1 MNHEY, CDR2 SVGAGI. As DNA, the CDR3 is TGTGCCAGCAGTTACTCTCAGCAGTCCTCTGGAAACACCATATATTTT. It codes for CASSYSQQSSGNTIYF.

This sequence joins TRBV5-8 and TRBJ2-7; TRBD1 might be the D (6 bases). CDR1 SGHTS and CDR2 YDEGEE come from the germline V gene. Trimming stripped 0 bases from V and 6 bases from J, with 10 bases between. The CDR3 contains 13 residues. This chain's CDR3 is CASSLDRVSEQYF. The CDR3 nucleotides read TGTGCCAGCAGCTTGGACAGGGTTAGCGAGCAGTACTTC.

The rearrangement links TRBV28 to TRBJ2-2, with 14 nucleotides matching TRBD2. V trimming: 5 bases; J trimming: 1 base; junction bases outside the gene matches: 6. The CDR3 runs to 18 residues. Looked up from germline, CDR1 is MDHEN and CDR2 is SYDVKM. CDR3 nucleotides: TGTGCCAGCAGTAAACCGGGACTAGCGGGAGTGAACACCGGGGAGCTGTTTTTT. Translating gives CASSKPGLAGVNTGELFF.

The J gene is TRBJ1-1, the V gene TRBV29-1; perhaps TRBD1 as D (6 bases). CDR1 and CDR2 from the germline V gene are SQVTM and ANQGSEA. Trimming pared 7 bases from V and 3 bases from J, leaving 18 bases between. The CDR3 contains 14 residues. This chain's CDR3 is CSAEGGRAYTEAFF. The DNA of the CDR3 is TGCAGCGCCGAGGGGGGCAGGGCGTACACTGAAGCTTTCTTT. Full variable domain (outside the CDR3, taken from reference TRBV29-1 and TRBJ1-1): SAVISQKPSRDICQRGTSLTIQCQVDSQVTMMFWYRQQPGQSLTLIATANQGSEATYESGFVIDKFPISRPNLTFSTLTVSNMSPEDSSIYLCSAEGGRAYTEAFFGQGTRLTVV.

The V and J genes are TRBV28 and TRBJ1-1; weak D call: TRBD1 (6 bases). The CDR3 is 15 residues long. V was cut by 6 bases and J by 5 bases, with 19 bases left in between. The V gene's germline CDR1 is MDHEN and CDR2 SYDVKM. The chain's CDR3 is CASRTSGVHRTEAFF. Here the CDR3 DNA reads TGTGCCAGCAGAACCTCAGGGGTTCATCGAACTGAAGCTTTCTTT.

The chain employs TRBV6-1 and TRBJ2-2, with D perhaps assigned TRBD1 or TRBD2 (5 bases each). V was shortened by 7 bases and J by 5 bases, with 17 bases between the two germline ends. This CDR3 region has 15 residues. Germline CDR1 reads MNHNS; CDR2 reads SASEGT. CDR3 DNA: TGTGCCAGCATAAAAAGAGGGGTATCAACCGGGGAGCTGTTTTTT. Its protein is CASIKRGVSTGELFF.

V gene TRBV2 combines with J gene TRBJ2-5; D is unresolved. Deletions cut 10 bases from V and 5 bases from J, with 8 bases between. The length of the CDR3 is 10 residues. Germline values: CDR1 SNHLY, CDR2 FYNNEI. CDR3 nucleotide sequence: TGTGCCACCCTGGGGGAGACCCAGTACTTC. Translation: CATLGETQYF.

The chain joins TRBV27 to TRBJ2-7; 7 bases match TRBD2. Trimming at V came to 2 bases and at J to 4 bases, leaving 5 bases not matched to a gene. This CDR3 has 14 residues. Germline V gene lookup returns CDR1 MNHEY and CDR2 SMNVEV (reference sequence). CDR3 bases: TGTGCCAGCAGTTTAGGCGGGAGTCGATACGAGCAGTACTTC. It translates to CASSLGGSRYEQYF.

This chain uses TRBV15 with TRBJ2-3; D possibly corresponds to TRBD2 (6 bases). Between the trimmed V and J ends, which lost 2 bases and 3 bases, there was a span of 9 bases. The length of the CDR3 is 14 residues. From germline, CDR1 is LNHNV and CDR2 YYDKDF (reference sequence). CDR3 nucleotides: TGTGCCACCAGCAGACTAGGGACTACAGATACGCAGTATTTT. It translates to CATSRLGTTDTQYF.

This rearrangement joins TRBV6-1 to TRBJ2-7; possibly TRBD2 for D (6 bases). V lost 8 bases, J lost 1 base, and 15 bases lay in between. This CDR3 has 14 amino acids. Per the germline V gene, CDR1 is MNHNS and CDR2 is SASEGT. CDR3 coding DNA: TGTGCCAGCCCAAAGGACGCGGGGTCCTACGAGCAGTACTTC. Amino acid sequence: CASPKDAGSYEQYF.

Concerning this clone: Other DNA sequences of this sample code for an identical CDR3. Here the CDR3 DNA reads TGTGCCTGGAGGCTAGCGGGAGGTCCAGATACGCAGTATTTT. It codes for CAWRLAGGPDTQYF. The genes are TRBV30 and TRBJ2-3; 11 bases fit TRBD2. Germline V CDR1 and CDR2: GTSNPN, SVGIG (reference sequence). Unmatched junction bases numbered 3, after V lost 3 bases and J lost 4 bases. CDR3 length equals 14 residues.

The J gene is TRBJ2-2, the V gene TRBV29-1; no definite D call. This CDR3 has 14 amino acids. Trimming took 7 bases from V and 3 from J, leaving 15 bases between them. CDR1 is SQVTM and CDR2 is ANQGSEA in the germline V gene. The chain's CDR3 is CSASWTLDTGELFF. The CDR3 coding sequence is TGCAGCGCCTCGTGGACCCTAGACACCGGGGAGCTGTTTTTT.

This chain joins TRBV27 and TRBJ2-7; TRBD2 matches at 11 bases. Germline loops: CDR1 MNHEY, CDR2 SMNVEV (reference sequence). J lost 4 bases, V lost 4 bases, and 3 bases had no gene match. The CDR3 totals 14 residues. The CDR3 reads CASSSTSGSYEQYF. CDR3 DNA sequence: TGTGCCAGCAGTTCAACTAGCGGGAGTTACGAGCAGTACTTC.

The chain joins TRBV6-5 to TRBJ2-7; the D gene is possibly TRBD1 (5 bases). Germline V gene lookup returns CDR1 MNHEY and CDR2 SVGAGI. The V end lost 5 bases, the J end lost 2 bases, and 13 bases lay between the germline ends. This CDR3 contains 14 residues. The CDR3 DNA sequence: TGTGCCAGCAGTGTTCAAGGGGCCGCCTACGAGCAGTACTTC. Its protein product is CASSVQGAAYEQYF.

This clone was recorded once. The gene calls are TRBV23-1 and TRBJ2-1, with unresolved D. TRBV23-1 is reported as an ORF; its role is uncertain. V was trimmed by 0 bases and J by 3 bases, leaving 9 bases between them. The CDR3 is 15 amino acids. This chain's CDR3 is CASSQSRLIYNEQFF. The CDR3 DNA is TGCGCCAGCAGTCAATCCCGCCTGATCTACAATGAGCAGTTCTTC.

CDR3 amino acids: CAWSVPWTGRSYGYTF. The CDR3 nucleotides read TGTGCCTGGAGTGTACCATGGACCGGGCGGAGCTATGGCTACACCTTC. V gene TRBV30 combines with J gene TRBJ1-2; D is unclear. V was pared by 0 bases and J by 4 bases, with 18 bases between. The CDR3 is made up of 16 amino acids. The germline V gene encodes CDR1 GTSNPN and CDR2 SVGIG (reference sequence). Looking up the rest from reference TRBV30 and TRBJ1-2 gives the full variable domain: SQTIHQWPATLVQPVGSPLSLECTVEGTSNPNLYWYRQAAGRGLQLLFYSVGIGQISSEVPQNLSASRPQDRQFILSSKKLLLSDSGFYLCAWSVPWTGRSYGYTFGSGTRLTVV.

The genes are TRBV5-1 and TRBJ2-6, with TRBD2 as a possible D gene (5 bases). This CDR3 contains 15 residues. V lost 1 base and J lost 4, with 9 bases in between. CDR1 is SGHRS, CDR2 YFSETQ, per germline. The CDR3 is CASSLMGRGANVLTF. Here the CDR3 DNA reads TGCGCCAGCAGCTTGATGGGGAGAGGGGCCAACGTCCTGACTTTC.

This clone was picked up one time. J is TRBJ1-4 and V is TRBV15; perhaps TRBD1 as D (5 bases). V dropped 5 bases and J dropped 3 bases, with 10 bases sitting between them. CDR1 LNHNV and CDR2 YYDKDF come from the germline V gene (reference sequence). The CDR3 totals 14 residues. CDR3 sequence (DNA): TGTGCCACCAGCCTTGGGGGGGCTAATGAAAAACTGTTTTTT. It yields the protein CATSLGGANEKLFF. Using reference TRBV15 and TRBJ1-4 for the parts outside the CDR3, the full variable domain is DAMVIQNPRYQVTQFGKPVTLSCSQTLNHNVMYWYQQKSSQAPKLLFHYYDKDFNNEADTPDNFQSRRPNTSFCFLDIRSPGLGDTAMYLCATSLGGANEKLFFGSGTQLSVL.

The J gene is TRBJ2-3, the V gene TRBV6-6; possible D gene TRBD1, 6 bases. Germline CDR1 is MNHNY and CDR2 is SVGAGI (reference sequence). This CDR3 comprises 14 residues. V lost 8 bases to trimming and J lost 0 bases, with 12 bases between them. The CDR3 protein is CASRLGQSTDTQYF. CDR3 nucleotides: TGTGCCAGCCGCCTCGGACAGAGCACAGATACGCAGTATTTT.

The chain combines TRBV4-1 with TRBJ1-2; possibly TRBD1 for D (5 bases). The CDR3 contains 15 residues. Trimming shortened V by 4 bases and J by 3 bases, and 15 bases separated the two germline ends. CDR1 is MGHRA, CDR2 YSYEKL, per germline. The CDR3 bases are TGCGCCAGCAGCCTCACACAACAGGAGGACTATGGCTACACCTTC. Protein sequence: CASSLTQQEDYGYTF.

This clone came up a few times. This rearrangement joins TRBV6-6 to TRBJ2-3, with a tentative D call TRBD1 (6 bases). Germline V gene data show CDR1 as MNHNY and CDR2 as SVGAGI (reference sequence). CDR3 length: 16 amino acids. The germline V and J ends were trimmed by 7 bases and 0 bases, with 17 bases remaining between them. CDR3 residues: CASIRVQGASTDTQYF. The CDR3 DNA follows: TGTGCCAGCATAAGGGTACAGGGAGCTAGCACAGATACGCAGTATTTT.

The chain employs TRBV23-1 and TRBJ2-4; TRBD2 might be the D (6 bases). TRBV23-1 is an ORF, and what it does is uncertain. This CDR3 spans 18 amino acids. The V end was cut by 6 bases, the J end by 1 base, with 22 bases between. CDR3 sequence (DNA): TGCGCCAGCAGGGTAGGGGCGGGGAAACCGGCGGCCAAAAACATTCAGTACTTC. Translation: CASRVGAGKPAAKNIQYF.

This sequence joins TRBV19 and TRBJ2-1; 12 bases line up with TRBD2. Trimming at V came to 4 bases and at J to 2 bases, leaving 3 bases not matched to a gene. CDR3 length: 16 residues. CDR1 and CDR2 (germline): LNHDA, SQIVND (reference sequence). The CDR3 sequence: CASSKGLAGPYNEQFF. The CDR3, as DNA: TGTGCCAGTAGTAAAGGACTAGCGGGACCCTACAATGAGCAGTTCTTC. Full variable domain (rest looked up from reference TRBV19 and TRBJ2-1): DGGITQSPKYLFRKEGQNVTLSCEQNLNHDAMYWYRQDPGQGLRLIYYSQIVNDFQKGDIAEGYSVSREKKESFPLTVTSAQKNPTAFYLCASSKGLAGPYNEQFFGPGTRLTVL.